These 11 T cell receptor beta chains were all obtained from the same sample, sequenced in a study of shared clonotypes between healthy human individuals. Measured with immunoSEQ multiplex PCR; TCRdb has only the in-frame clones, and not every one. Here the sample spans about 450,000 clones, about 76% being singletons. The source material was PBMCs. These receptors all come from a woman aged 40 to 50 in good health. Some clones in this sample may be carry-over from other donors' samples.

CDR3 sequence reads: CASSIDRGSYEQYF. The CDR3 nucleotides are TGTGCCAGCAGTATCGACAGGGGCTCCTACGAGCAGTACTTC. This chain connects TRBV28 to TRBJ2-7, with 8 nucleotides matching TRBD1. The CDR3 totals 14 residues. J lost 0 bases, V lost 5 bases, and 3 bases had no gene match. From germline, CDR1 is MDHEN and CDR2 SYDVKM.

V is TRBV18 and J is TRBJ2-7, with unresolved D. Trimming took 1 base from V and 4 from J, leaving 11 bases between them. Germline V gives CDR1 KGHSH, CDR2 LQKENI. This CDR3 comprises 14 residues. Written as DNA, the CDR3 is TGTGCCAGCTCACCACAGAACCTAGAATACGAGCAGTACTTC. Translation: CASSPQNLEYEQYF.

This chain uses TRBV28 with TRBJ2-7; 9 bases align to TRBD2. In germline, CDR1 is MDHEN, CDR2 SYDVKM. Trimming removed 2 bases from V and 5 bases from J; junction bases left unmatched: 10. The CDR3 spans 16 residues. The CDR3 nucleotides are TGTGCCAGCAGTTTAGGGTCCGCGGGAGGGCCCCACGAGCAGTACTTC. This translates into CASSLGSAGGPHEQYF.

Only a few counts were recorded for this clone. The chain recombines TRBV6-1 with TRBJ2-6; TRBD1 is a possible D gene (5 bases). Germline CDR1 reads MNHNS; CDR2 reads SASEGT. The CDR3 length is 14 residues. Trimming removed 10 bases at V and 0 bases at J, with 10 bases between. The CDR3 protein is CATDDSSGANVLTF. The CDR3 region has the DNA TGTGCCACAGATGACAGCTCTGGGGCCAACGTCCTGACTTTC.

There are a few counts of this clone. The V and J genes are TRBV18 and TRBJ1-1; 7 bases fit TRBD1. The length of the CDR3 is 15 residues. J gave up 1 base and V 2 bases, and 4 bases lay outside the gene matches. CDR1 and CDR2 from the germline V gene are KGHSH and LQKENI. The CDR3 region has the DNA TGTGCCAGCTCACCAAATGGACAGGCGAACACTGAAGCTTTCTTT. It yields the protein CASSPNGQANTEAFF. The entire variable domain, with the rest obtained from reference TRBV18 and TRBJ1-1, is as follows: NAGVMQNPRHLVRRRGQEARLRCSPMKGHSHVYWYRQLPEEGLKFMVYLQKENIIDESGMPKERFSAEFPKEGPSILRIQQVVRGDSAAYFCASSPNGQANTEAFFGQGTRLTVV.

This CDR3 reads CASRASGRYEQYF. CDR3 sequence (DNA): TGTGCCAGCAGAGCTAGCGGGAGGTACGAGCAGTACTTC. V and J are TRBV6-5 and TRBJ2-7; 11 bases agree with TRBD2. V lost 6 bases and J lost 4; bases outside the gene matches: 2. The CDR3 totals 13 residues. CDR1 and CDR2 (germline): MNHEY, SVGAGI.

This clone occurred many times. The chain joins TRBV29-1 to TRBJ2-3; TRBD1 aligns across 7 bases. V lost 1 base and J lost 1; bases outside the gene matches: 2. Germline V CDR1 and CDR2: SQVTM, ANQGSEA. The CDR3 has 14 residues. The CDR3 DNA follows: TGCAGCGTTGAAGGGACAGGAGGCACAGATACGCAGTATTTT. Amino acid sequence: CSVEGTGGTDTQYF.

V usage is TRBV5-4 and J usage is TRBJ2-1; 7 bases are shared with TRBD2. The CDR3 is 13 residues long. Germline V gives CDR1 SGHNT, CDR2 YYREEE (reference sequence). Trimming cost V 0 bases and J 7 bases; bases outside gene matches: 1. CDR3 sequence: CASSLAGGNEQFF. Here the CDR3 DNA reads TGTGCCAGCAGCTTGGCCGGGGGGAATGAGCAGTTCTTC.

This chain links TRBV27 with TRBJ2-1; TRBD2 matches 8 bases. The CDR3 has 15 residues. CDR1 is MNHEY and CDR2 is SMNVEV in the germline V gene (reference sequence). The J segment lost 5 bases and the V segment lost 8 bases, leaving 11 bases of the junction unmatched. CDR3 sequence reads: CASSRGTRHHNEQFF. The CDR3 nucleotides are TGTGCCAGCTCCCGTGGGACTAGACACCACAATGAGCAGTTCTTC.

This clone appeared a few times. The CDR3 nucleotides read TGTGCCAGTACCCTTGACAGGAACACAGATACGCAGTATTTT. Its protein is CASTLDRNTDTQYF. V usage is TRBV19 and J usage is TRBJ2-3; maybe TRBD1 (6 bases). Germline V gene sequence: CDR1 LNHDA, CDR2 SQIVND (reference sequence). With 7 bases removed from V and 2 bases from J, the gap between germline ends came to 13 bases. The length of the CDR3 is 14 residues. Together with reference TRBV19 and TRBJ2-3, the CDR3 gives the full variable domain: DGGITQSPKYLFRKEGQNVTLSCEQNLNHDAMYWYRQDPGQGLRLIYYSQIVNDFQKGDIAEGYSVSREKKESFPLTVTSAQKNPTAFYLCASTLDRNTDTQYFGPGTRLTVL.

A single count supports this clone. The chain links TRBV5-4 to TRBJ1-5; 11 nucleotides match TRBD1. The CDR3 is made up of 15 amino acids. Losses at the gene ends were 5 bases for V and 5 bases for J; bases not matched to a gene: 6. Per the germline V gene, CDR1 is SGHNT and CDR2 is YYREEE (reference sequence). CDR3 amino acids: CASSEGQGAHQPQHF. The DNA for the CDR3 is TGTGCCAGCAGTGAAGGACAGGGGGCTCATCAGCCCCAGCATTTT.